The 32 T cell receptor beta chains in this list originate from one sample, sequenced in a study of blood T cell repertoires in COVID-19. TCRdb keeps only in-frame clones here, not all; method: immunoSEQ multiplex PCR. The repertoire consists of 35,000 to 50,000 clones, with almost 85% occurring once and the leading ten covering more than 20%. The sequenced sample consisted of peripheral blood. These receptors originate from an older woman with acute or convalescent COVID-19.

This clone was counted a few times. This sequence joins TRBV2 and TRBJ1-6; D uncertain. The V and J ends lost 5 bases and 3 bases respectively, with 11 bases between them. This CDR3 comprises 15 residues. Germline V gives CDR1 SNHLY, CDR2 FYNNEI. CDR3 in DNA: TGTGCCAGCAGTACAGAGTTGAGCTATAATTCACCCCTCCACTTT. Translated, it gives CASSTELSYNSPLHF.

This clone has just a few counts. The J gene is TRBJ2-6, the V gene TRBV5-1; D might be TRBD1 (6 bases). V was clipped by 1 base and J by 1 base, with 12 bases between them. The germline CDR1 and CDR2 sequences are SGHRS and YFSETQ. The CDR3 runs 17 residues. This chain's CDR3 is CASSLTGPESGANVLTF. The CDR3 DNA follows: TGCGCCAGCAGCTTGACAGGGCCCGAATCTGGGGCCAACGTCCTGACTTTC.

This chain links TRBV5-1 with TRBJ1-1, with 7 bases matching TRBD1. This CDR3 has 13 amino acids. V shed 7 bases, J shed 3 bases, and the junction held 6 bases outside the gene matches. Germline CDR1 and CDR2: SGHRS and YFSETQ. CDR3: CASCPDRYTEAFF. DNA of the CDR3: TGCGCCAGCTGCCCGGACAGGTACACTGAAGCTTTCTTT.

This chain uses TRBV4-2 with TRBJ1-3; 7 positions agree with TRBD1. Germline CDR1 and CDR2: LGHNA and YNFKEQ. The CDR3 length is 15 residues. Unmatched junction bases numbered 0, after V lost 0 bases and J lost 1 base. The chain's CDR3 is CASSQEDRSGNTIYF. The CDR3 DNA is TGTGCCAGCAGCCAAGAGGACAGGTCTGGAAACACCATATATTTT.

This chain connects TRBV7-9 to TRBJ2-7; TRBD2 might be the D (6 bases). This CDR3 has 13 residues. Trimming took 3 bases from V and 2 from J, leaving 8 bases between them. Germline V CDR1 and CDR2: SEHNR, FQNEAQ (reference sequence). This CDR3 reads CASSLEGTYEQYF. Here the CDR3 DNA reads TGTGCCAGCAGCTTGGAGGGAACCTACGAGCAGTACTTC.

This clone turned up a few times. This sequence joins TRBV19 and TRBJ2-1; perhaps TRBD1 as D (5 bases). Germline values: CDR1 LNHDA, CDR2 SQIVND (reference sequence). The V and J ends lost 6 bases and 7 bases respectively, with 13 bases between them. This CDR3 spans 13 amino acids. The CDR3 DNA is TGTGCCAGTAGCCCACAGACAGCGAATGAGCAGTTCTTC. It yields the protein CASSPQTANEQFF.

The V and J genes are TRBV6-2 or TRBV6-3 and TRBJ1-2, with 8 bases aligning to TRBD1. Germline CDR1 MNHEY, CDR2 SVGEGT. CDR3 size: 14 residues. V gave up 2 bases and J gave up 8 bases; unmatched junction bases: 7. CDR3 DNA: TGTGCCAGCAGTTACCAGACAGGGGTCGGGGGCTACACCTTC. It yields the protein CASSYQTGVGGYTF.

The gene calls are TRBV30 and TRBJ1-6, with 8 bases that match TRBD1. V lost 2 bases to trimming and J lost 5 bases; unmatched junction nucleotides: 2. The germline V gene has CDR1 GTSNPN and CDR2 SVGIG (reference sequence). This CDR3 has 14 residues. The CDR3 protein is CAWSLGQDNSPLHF. CDR3 in DNA: TGTGCCTGGAGTTTGGGACAGGATAATTCACCCCTCCACTTT.

CDR3 region: CASSESANAGTDTQYF. For the CDR3, the DNA is TGCGCCAGCAGTGAGTCGGCAAACGCGGGGACAGATACGCAGTATTTT. The V and J genes are TRBV10-1 and TRBJ2-3; TRBD2 might be the D (6 bases). Trimming took 0 bases from V and 3 from J, leaving 13 bases between them. CDR1 is WNHNN and CDR2 is SYGVQD in the germline V gene (reference sequence). This CDR3 spans 16 amino acids.

This chain connects TRBV2 to TRBJ2-7, with D possibly matching TRBD2 (5 bases). The CDR3 is made up of 15 amino acids. Germline loops: CDR1 SNHLY, CDR2 FYNNEI. V was cut by 7 bases and J by 0 bases, with 16 bases left in between. As DNA, the CDR3 is TGTGCCAGCAAGGCCATAGCGAATCCCTCCTACGAGCAGTACTTC. Translated, it gives CASKAIANPSYEQYF.

The chain is built from TRBV3-1 (or the pseudogene TRBV3-2) and TRBJ2-5; D is ambiguous. CDR3 length: 13 amino acids. The germline gives CDR1 LGHDT, CDR2 YNNKEL (reference sequence). V shed 4 bases and J shed 3 bases, with 9 bases lying between them. The CDR3 sequence is CASSLMLEETQYF. In DNA, the CDR3 is TGTGCCAGCAGCCTCATGCTAGAAGAGACCCAGTACTTC.

The sample holds a few counts of this clone. V is TRBV12-5 and J is TRBJ2-7; no reliable D call. Germline V CDR1 and CDR2: LGHNT, FRNRAP. V was shortened by 7 bases and J by 3 bases, with 19 bases between the two germline ends. This CDR3 is built from 15 residues. The CDR3 is CASVPNFSGGYEQYF. The CDR3 bases are TGTGCTAGTGTTCCAAACTTCTCAGGTGGCTACGAGCAGTACTTC.

The chain is built from TRBV7-2 and TRBJ1-6; possibly TRBD1 for D (6 bases). The germline gives CDR1 SGHTA, CDR2 FQGNSA. This CDR3 contains 14 residues. V was clipped by 5 bases and J by 6 bases, with 11 bases between them. The DNA for the CDR3 is TGTGCCAGCAGCCCGGGACACAGTAATTCACCCCTCCACTTT. It codes for CASSPGHSNSPLHF.

This chain connects TRBV4-1 to TRBJ1-2, with a tentative D call TRBD1 (5 bases). V was shortened by 5 bases and J by 6 bases, with 13 bases between the two germline ends. The length of the CDR3 is 13 residues. Germline V gene sequence: CDR1 MGHRA, CDR2 YSYEKL. In DNA, the CDR3 is TGCGCCAGCAGCTTCGAGGGAGGGGATGGCTACACCTTC. It codes for CASSFEGGDGYTF.

This clone has just one count. The chain joins TRBV7-6 to TRBJ2-2; the match to TRBD1 covers 7 bases. Per germline, CDR1 SGHVS and CDR2 FNYEAQ. Trimming removed 5 bases from V and 2 bases from J; junction bases left unmatched: 5. The CDR3 runs to 15 residues. DNA for the CDR3: TGTGCCAGCAGCCCGGGACAGCGAAACACCGGGGAGCTGTTTTTT. It codes for CASSPGQRNTGELFF.

The V call is TRBV7-6, the J call TRBJ2-3, with D possibly matching TRBD2 (5 bases). Trimming cost V 0 bases and J 0 bases, with 10 bases left between them. Germline values: CDR1 SGHVS, CDR2 FNYEAQ. There are 16 residues in the CDR3. CDR3 in amino acids: CASSLAAGSSTDTQYF. The CDR3 bases are TGTGCCAGCAGCTTAGCGGCGGGCTCTAGCACAGATACGCAGTATTTT.

J is TRBJ2-7 and V is TRBV11-2, with TRBD1 matching over 9 bases. The CDR3 length is 15 residues. V lost 3 bases to trimming and J lost 0 bases; unmatched junction nucleotides: 3. Germline loops: CDR1 SGHAT, CDR2 FQNNGV. The CDR3 here is CASSFGTGNSYEQYF. CDR3 sequence (DNA): TGTGCCAGCAGCTTCGGGACAGGGAACTCCTACGAGCAGTACTTC.

The gene calls are TRBV9 and TRBJ1-4; weak D call: TRBD1 (6 bases). Germline CDR1 SGDLS, CDR2 YYNGEE. The ends were cut back, 3 bases at V and 6 bases at J, with 18 bases in the middle. This CDR3 is 16 amino acids long. CDR3 nucleotide sequence: TGTGCCAGCAGCGCTACCCAGGGGACACCCGATGAAAAACTGTTTTTT. Translated, it gives CASSATQGTPDEKLFF.

V and J are TRBV19 and TRBJ2-4, with 7 bases that match TRBD1. CDR1 and CDR2 from the germline V gene are LNHDA and SQIVND (reference sequence). CDR3 length equals 13 residues. V shed 4 bases and J 6 bases; nucleotides not matched to a gene: 3. CDR3 bases: TGTGCCAGTAGTACACAGGGGATAAACATTCAGTACTTC. Protein sequence: CASSTQGINIQYF.

Only one count was recorded for this clone. V is TRBV25-1 and J is TRBJ2-1; D possibly corresponds to TRBD2 (7 bases). V was clipped by 3 bases and J by 4 bases, with 13 bases between them. The CDR3 is 15 residues long. Looked up from germline, CDR1 is MGHDK and CDR2 is SYGVNS. CDR3 sequence: CASSEGGGLYNEQFF. The CDR3 region has the DNA TGTGCCAGCAGTGAGGGAGGGGGGCTTTACAATGAGCAGTTCTTC.

The chain employs TRBV11-2 and TRBJ2-3, with D perhaps matching TRBD1 (5 bases). The germline V and J ends were trimmed by 0 bases and 3 bases, with 7 bases remaining between them. The CDR3 covers 14 residues. CDR1 is SGHAT and CDR2 is FQNNGV in the germline V gene. The CDR3 sequence is CASSLDRVTDTQYF. CDR3 in DNA: TGTGCCAGCAGCTTAGACAGGGTTACAGATACGCAGTATTTT.

This clone has just a few counts. The genes are TRBV19 and TRBJ1-1; unclear D gene. Trimming cost V 5 bases and J 6 bases, with 13 bases left between them. This CDR3 is 13 amino acids long. CDR1 is LNHDA, CDR2 SQIVND, per germline (reference sequence). CDR3 sequence: CASSLPAVSEAFF. As DNA, the CDR3 is TGTGCCAGTAGTCTCCCCGCGGTCTCTGAAGCTTTCTTT.

J is TRBJ1-1 and V is TRBV27; the D gene is possibly TRBD1 (6 bases). Germline V gene sequence: CDR1 MNHEY, CDR2 SMNVEV (reference sequence). The CDR3 is made up of 15 amino acids. Trimming took off 2 bases at V and 1 base at J, with 11 bases between the two ends. Here the CDR3 reads CASSLAPGQNTEAFF. CDR3 bases: TGTGCCAGCAGTTTAGCACCGGGACAGAACACTGAAGCTTTCTTT.

The chain is built from TRBV9 and TRBJ2-1; 13 bases match TRBD2. Germline assignment: CDR1 SGDLS and CDR2 YYNGEE. Losses at the gene ends were 4 bases for V and 1 base for J; bases not matched to a gene: 11. This CDR3 region has 19 residues. This CDR3 reads CASSSLWTSGGTSYNEQFF. The CDR3 DNA reads as TGTGCCAGCAGCTCTCTATGGACTAGCGGGGGAACGTCCTACAATGAGCAGTTCTTC.

The V and J genes are TRBV29-1 and TRBJ2-7, with D possibly being TRBD1 (5 bases). Germline CDR1 reads SQVTM; CDR2 reads ANQGSEA. Trimming removed 1 base from V and 0 bases from J, with 10 bases in between. This CDR3 is built from 14 residues. CDR3 sequence: CSVEGGGPSYEQYF. CDR3 nucleotides: TGCAGCGTTGAAGGGGGCGGCCCCTCCTACGAGCAGTACTTC.

V and J are TRBV2 and TRBJ1-5; 12 nucleotides agree with TRBD1. This CDR3 is built from 15 residues. Germline V gene sequence: CDR1 SNHLY, CDR2 FYNNEI. The V segment lost 6 bases and the J segment 4 bases; nucleotides outside the gene matches: 4. CDR3 coding DNA: TGTGCCAGCAGGTCGGGACAGGGGGCGAATCAGCCCCAGCATTTT. The encoded protein is CASRSGQGANQPQHF.

This chain links TRBV12-5 with TRBJ1-1; possibly TRBD1 for D (6 bases). The CDR3 has 14 amino acids. V lost 6 bases, J lost 10 bases, and 21 bases lay in between. Germline V gene sequence: CDR1 LGHNT, CDR2 FRNRAP. CDR3 sequence reads: CASGPDSSLVGAFF. CDR3 in DNA: TGTGCTAGTGGGCCGGACAGCTCCCTCGTGGGAGCTTTCTTT.

The chain has TRBV2 and TRBJ1-5; possibly TRBD1 for D (5 bases). Germline loops: CDR1 SNHLY, CDR2 FYNNEI. The CDR3 totals 13 residues. Trimming shortened V by 6 bases and J by 6 bases, and 12 bases separated the two germline ends. This CDR3 reads CASRDNHIQPQHF. Written as DNA, the CDR3 is TGTGCCAGCAGGGACAATCATATTCAGCCCCAGCATTTT.

This clone was counted only a few times. The chain joins TRBV14 to TRBJ1-1; 7 nucleotides match TRBD1. The germline V gene encodes CDR1 SGHDN and CDR2 FVKESK. Trimming took 1 base from V and 4 from J; bases not matched to a gene: 0. This CDR3 contains 13 residues. The CDR3 nucleotides are TGTGCCAGCAGCCAAGGACAGGGCACTGAAGCTTTCTTT. It yields the protein CASSQGQGTEAFF. Looking up the rest from reference TRBV14 and TRBJ1-1 gives the full variable domain: EAGVTQFPSHSVIEKGQTVTLRCDPISGHDNLYWYRRVMGKEIKFLLHFVKESKQDESGMPNNRFLAERTGGTYSTLKVQPAELEDSGVYFCASSQGQGTEAFFGQGTRLTVV.

The chain joins TRBV1 to TRBJ2-1; the table's D call, TRBD2, has no DNA check behind it. TRBV1 counts as a pseudogene. This CDR3 has 12 residues. The CDR3 DNA is TGCACCAGCAGCCAACGAACTCTTGAGCAGTTCTTC. Amino acid sequence: CTSSQRTLEQFF.

This chain joins TRBV29-1 and TRBJ1-1; 7 nucleotides line up with TRBD1. Germline values: CDR1 SQVTM, CDR2 ANQGSEA. The CDR3 has 17 amino acids. Trimming cost V 0 bases and J 4 bases; bases outside gene matches: 14. The CDR3 DNA reads as TGCAGCGTTGAAGATTGGACTATACAGGGGTGGGCCACTGAAGCTTTCTTT. The encoded protein is CSVEDWTIQGWATEAFF.

Only a few counts were recorded for this clone. The genes are TRBV7-9 and TRBJ2-1; D is perhaps TRBD1 (6 bases). Germline assignment: CDR1 SEHNR and CDR2 FQNEAQ (reference sequence). Deletions cut 2 bases from V and 16 bases from J, with 12 bases between. The length of the CDR3 is 11 residues. CDR3 region: CASSLNGGQFF. The CDR3, as DNA: TGTGCCAGCAGCTTAAATGGGGGACAATTCTTC.